A single sample gave rise to the 30 T cell receptor beta chains below, sequenced in a study of T cells in women clearing cervical HPV infection. Only in-frame clones appear in the TCRdb table, and some are missing; sequencing was by immunoSEQ multiplex PCR. The record lists more than 30,000 clones, of which the ten most abundant hold about 1.7%. The sequenced material came from blood buffy coat. These TCRs come from a woman between 18 and 75 years old with a cervical HPV16 infection that either progressed to CIN3+ or cleared (not recorded which).

Comments on this clone: The sequence runs out 3 residues before the end of the CDR3; the remainder is reconstructed from the germline J gene. This sequence joins TRBV7-9 and TRBJ1-2, with D unclear. Germline-derived CDR1 and CDR2 are SEHNR and FQNEAQ (reference sequence). The CDR3 spans 13 residues. Partial CDR3 DNA: TGTGCCAGCAGCTCACTTTACACAGATACC. Translating gives CASSSLYTDT. The entire CDR3 protein is CASSSLYTDTYTF.

Notes on this clone: The CDR3 extends 3 residues past the end of the read, so its final part is completed from the germline J gene. The chain employs TRBV5-6 and TRBJ2-5; D might be TRBD1 or TRBD2, each matching 5 bases. V lost 3 bases and J lost 1, with 13 bases in between. The germline V gene has CDR1 SGHDT and CDR2 YYEEEE. This CDR3 region has 15 residues. Incomplete CDR3 DNA: TGTGCCAGCAGCTGGAGGACACCCATCCAAGAGACC. It translates to CASSWRTPIQET. The entire CDR3 reads CASSWRTPIQETQYF.

On this clone itself: The read is 3 residues too short to cover the CDR3 end, so that end is filled in from the germline J gene. The V call is TRBV7-8, the J call TRBJ1-1; 7 bases agree with TRBD1. The CDR3 extends over 17 amino acids. CDR1 and CDR2 from the germline V gene are SGHVS and FQNEAQ. J lost 4 bases, V lost 0 bases, and 11 bases had no gene match. The covered CDR3 bases are TGTGCCAGCAGCTTAGCGACGACAGGGTCGGTGTTCACTGAA. Translation: CASSLATTGSVFTE. The CDR3 in full is CASSLATTGSVFTEAFF.

A word on this clone: The DNA ends 3 residues before the CDR3 does, and the rest of the CDR3 is filled in from the germline J gene. V is TRBV7-2 and J is TRBJ1-6, with 8 bases lining up with TRBD1. The length of the CDR3 is 15 residues. Trimming took 4 bases from V and 10 from J; bases not matched to a gene: 9. The germline gives CDR1 SGHTA, CDR2 FQGNSA. The part of the CDR3 DNA that was read is TGTGCCAGCAGCTCGCCAGACAGGGGAGAGTCACCC. Protein sequence: CASSSPDRGESP. The full-length CDR3 reads as CASSSPDRGESPLHF.

As regards this clone: The read comes to an end 3 residues before the CDR3 does, leaving the germline J gene to fill in the end. The rearrangement links TRBV19 to TRBJ1-5; 7 bases agree with TRBD1. Germline V gene data show CDR1 as LNHDA and CDR2 as SQIVND (reference sequence). The CDR3 totals 15 residues. The J segment lost 2 bases and the V segment lost 6 bases, leaving 7 bases of the junction unmatched. The DNA read from the CDR3 is TGTGCCAGTAGCCTAACAGGGGCGGGCAATCAGCCC. Protein product: CASSLTGAGNQP. In full, the CDR3 is CASSLTGAGNQPQHF.

On this clone: The CDR3 end lies 3 residues beyond the end of the read and is filled in from the germline J gene. The gene calls are TRBV7-6 and TRBJ2-5, with 8 bases matching TRBD2. This CDR3 spans 17 amino acids. Trimming cost V 1 base and J 1 base; bases outside gene matches: 8. Germline CDR1 and CDR2: SGHVS and FNYEAQ. CDR3: CASSLDDSGAPQETQYF. Incomplete CDR3 DNA: TGTGCCAGCAGCTTAGATGATAGCGGGGCCCCCCAAGAGACC. Full variable domain (rest looked up from reference TRBV7-6 and TRBJ2-5): GAGVSQSPRYKVTKRGQDVALRCDPISGHVSLYWYRQALGQGPEFLTYFNYEAQQDKSGLPNDRFSAERPEGSISTLTIQRTEQRDSAMYRCASSLDDSGAPQETQYFGPGTRLLVL.

A remark on this clone: The read is 3 residues too short to cover the CDR3 end, so that end is filled in from the germline J gene. The V call is TRBV4-2, the J call TRBJ2-7; D gene uncertain. Germline V gene data show CDR1 as LGHNA and CDR2 as YNFKEQ. This CDR3 region has 12 residues. V was pared by 1 base and J by 5 bases, with 6 bases between. The CDR3 protein is CASSQVADEQYF. The sequenced CDR3 bases are TGTGCCAGCAGCCAAGTGGCAGACGAG.

Comment on this clone: The read ends 3 residues shy of where the CDR3 ends; the end is completed using the germline J gene. The J gene is TRBJ1-2, the V gene TRBV7-9; no definite D call. The CDR3 has 13 amino acids. Trimming cost V 1 base and J 2 bases, with 5 bases left between them. From germline, CDR1 is SEHNR and CDR2 FQNEAQ (reference sequence). The covered CDR3 bases are TGTGCCAGCAGCTTAGGGCTGAACTATGGC. Encoded protein: CASSLGLNYG. The CDR3 in full is CASSLGLNYGYTF.

CDR3 sequence: CASSYRGTGFQPQHF. Partial CDR3 DNA: TGTGCCAGTAGTTACAGGGGGACAGGGTTCCAGCCC. This rearrangement joins TRBV19 to TRBJ1-5, with 9 bases fitting TRBD1. The read comes to an end 3 residues before the CDR3 does, leaving the germline J gene to fill in the end. V was clipped by 5 bases and J by 7 bases; unmatched bases: 9. The germline CDR1 and CDR2 sequences are LNHDA and SQIVND (reference sequence). CDR3 size: 15 residues.

Turning to this clone: The read ends 3 residues early relative to the CDR3; the germline J gene fills the gap. The chain has TRBV19 and TRBJ1-5, with D unresolved. This CDR3 contains 15 residues. Trimming stripped 8 bases from V and 3 bases from J, with 17 bases between. Germline loops: CDR1 LNHDA, CDR2 SQIVND (reference sequence). Incomplete CDR3 DNA: TGTGCCAGTGGATTAGTGACACCATCCAATCAGCCC. It translates to CASGLVTPSNQP. The entire CDR3 reads CASGLVTPSNQPQHF.

The CDR3 bases that were read are TGTGCCAGCAGTCCAAACCCGGGTCACGGGGAG. It specifies CASSPNPGHGE. The full-length CDR3 reads as CASSPNPGHGELFF. This chain links TRBV7-7 with TRBJ2-2; D remains unclear. The read gets to within 3 residues of the CDR3 end, and the germline J gene fills in the rest. Per germline, CDR1 SSHAT and CDR2 FNYEAQ (reference sequence). V was pared by 6 bases and J by 7 bases, with 15 bases between. CDR3 length: 14 amino acids.

CDR3 region: CASSSDSNQPQYF. CDR3 DNA, as far as it was read: TGTGCCAGCAGTAGTGATAGCAATCAGCCG. The V and J genes are TRBV2 and TRBJ2-3; D is ambiguous. The read halts 3 residues ahead of the CDR3 end, with the missing end drawn from the germline J gene. The CDR3 spans 13 residues. CDR1 is SNHLY and CDR2 is FYNNEI in the germline V gene.

As to this clone: The missing CDR3 end, 3 residues past where the read stops, is filled in from the germline J gene. The V and J genes are TRBV10-1 and TRBJ2-5, with 8 positions matching TRBD2. Germline lookup yields CDR1 WNHNN and CDR2 SYGVQD (reference sequence). The CDR3 has 16 amino acids. V lost 0 bases to trimming and J lost 4 bases; unmatched junction nucleotides: 7. CDR3 DNA (partial): TGCGCCAGCAGTGAGTCCGGGGGGGGGAGGCCAGAGACC. This translates into CASSESGGGRPET. The CDR3 reads in full as CASSESGGGRPETQYF.

Note on this clone: The read comes to an end 3 residues before the CDR3 does, leaving the germline J gene to fill in the end. The chain uses TRBV20-1 and TRBJ2-5; D not resolved. The germline CDR1 and CDR2 sequences are DFQATT and SNEGSKA (reference sequence). The CDR3 totals 11 residues. Trimming took off 4 bases at V and 5 bases at J, with 8 bases between the two ends. The CDR3 sequence is CSATHAETQYF. CDR3 DNA, as far as it was read: TGCAGTGCTACTCACGCGGAGACC.

Of note for this clone: The read ends 3 residues shy of where the CDR3 ends; the end is completed using the germline J gene. The identical CDR3 is also encoded by other nucleotide sequences in the sample. The chain is built from TRBV2 and TRBJ1-3; 10 nucleotides agree with TRBD1. Trimming removed 3 bases from V and 3 bases from J; junction bases left unmatched: 5. The CDR3 loop spans 16 amino acids. Germline values: CDR1 SNHLY, CDR2 FYNNEI. The CDR3 region is CASSEGDRGRGNTIYF. The covered CDR3 bases are TGTGCCAGCAGTGAGGGAGACAGGGGGCGTGGAAACACC.

To note about this clone: The read finishes 3 residues shy of the CDR3 end, and the germline J gene is used to complete it. The chain employs TRBV23-1 and TRBJ2-2; possibly TRBD1 for D (5 bases). TRBV23-1 is recorded as an ORF, its role being uncertain. The CDR3 has 16 amino acids. CDR3 sequence: CASSPHRPTDNEKLFF. CDR3 bases read: TGCGCCAGCAGTCCCCATCGTCCGACAGATAATGAAAAG.

Concerning this clone: The observed sequence ends 3 residues before the CDR3 terminus, with the missing tail filled in from the germline J gene. V usage is TRBV7-3 and J usage is TRBJ2-4, with 9 bases that match TRBD1. The J segment lost 3 bases and the V segment lost 2 bases, leaving 2 bases of the junction unmatched. This CDR3 is 15 amino acids long. Germline CDR1 is SGHTA and CDR2 is FQGTGA. The part of the CDR3 DNA that was read is TGTGCCAGCAGCTTAGACAGGGGGGACAAAAACATT. Amino acid sequence: CASSLDRGDKNI. The CDR3 as a whole reads CASSLDRGDKNIQYF.

Turning to this clone: The sequenced fragment ends 3 residues before the CDR3 boundary, so the rest is inferred from the germline J gene. This chain uses TRBV7-2 with TRBJ1-2; D ambiguous. Germline V CDR1 and CDR2: SGHTA, FQGNSA. The CDR3 sequence is 15 residues long. The CDR3 reads CASSLWTSGEGDYTF. CDR3 DNA (partial): TGTGCCAGCAGCTTATGGACTAGCGGGGAGGGAGAC. Variable domain in full (rest from reference TRBV7-2 and TRBJ1-2): GAGVSQSPSNKVTEKGKDVELRCDPISGHTALYWYRQSLGQGLEFLIYFQGNSAPDKSGLPSDRFSAERTGGSVSTLTIQRTQQEDSAVYLCASSLWTSGEGDYTFGSGTRLTVV.

With regard to this clone: The read ends 3 residues early relative to the CDR3; the germline J gene fills the gap. The chain employs TRBV20-1 and TRBJ2-3; 7 nucleotides align to TRBD2. Germline V gene data show CDR1 as DFQATT and CDR2 as SNEGSKA (reference sequence). This CDR3 spans 15 amino acids. The CDR3 spells CSARDRGRVRETQYF. The sequenced CDR3 bases are TGCAGTGCTAGAGATCGGGGGAGGGTGCGGGAGACG.

Comment on this clone: The DNA ends 3 residues before the CDR3 does, and the rest of the CDR3 is filled in from the germline J gene. The chain links TRBV7-9 to TRBJ2-5, with TRBD2 as a possible D gene (7 bases). CDR1 is SEHNR, CDR2 FQNEAQ, per germline (reference sequence). V shed 5 bases and J shed 4 bases, with 11 bases lying between them. This CDR3 region has 13 residues. The CDR3 sequence: CASSGGGPETQYF. The DNA read from the CDR3 is TGTGCCAGCAGCGGGGGGGGCCCAGAGACC.

In regard to this clone: Coverage ceases 3 residues before the CDR3 finishes, and the germline J gene fills in the end. The chain carries TRBV19 and TRBJ1-2; 8 bases line up with TRBD1. CDR1 LNHDA and CDR2 SQIVND come from the germline V gene (reference sequence). The length of the CDR3 is 16 residues. The CDR3 sequence: CASSPADRAVKNIYTF. The part of the CDR3 DNA that was read is TGTGCCAGTAGTCCGGCGGACAGGGCGGTCAAAAACATC.

For this clone: The read terminates 3 residues before the CDR3 end, so the remaining end is supplied by the germline J gene. The chain links TRBV7-6 to TRBJ1-6; D gene unclear. Germline CDR1 is SGHVS and CDR2 is FNYEAQ. This CDR3 region has 15 residues. V was clipped by 1 base and J by 9 bases, with 13 bases between them. The part of the CDR3 DNA that was read is TGTGCCAGCAGCTTAGGTCAGGCATCGAGTTCACCC. Translated: CASSLGQASSSP. The whole CDR3 region reads CASSLGQASSSPLHF.

Points on this clone: The read falls 3 residues short of the CDR3 end, and the missing part is taken from the germline J gene. The V and J genes are TRBV5-1 and TRBJ2-3; 12 positions agree with TRBD1. CDR1 and CDR2 (germline): SGHRS, YFSETQ. The CDR3 sequence is 15 residues long. CDR3 bases read: TGCGCCAGCAGCTGGGGGGACAGGGGGCGAGAGACG. This encodes CASSWGDRGRET. The CDR3 in its entirety is CASSWGDRGRETQYF.

As concerns this clone: The read gets to within 3 residues of the CDR3 end, and the germline J gene fills in the rest. The chain links TRBV5-4 to TRBJ2-3, with a possible D match to TRBD2 (6 bases). Germline lookup yields CDR1 SGHNT and CDR2 YYREEE (reference sequence). This CDR3 contains 14 residues. CDR3 loop: CASSLAGRPETQYF. CDR3 DNA, as far as it was read: TGTGCCAGCAGCTTGGCAGGGAGGCCGGAGACG.

As regards this clone: The read is 3 residues too short to cover the CDR3 end, so that end is filled in from the germline J gene. The chain has TRBV20-1 and TRBJ2-1, with D tentatively TRBD2 (7 bases). The CDR3 covers 16 residues. From germline, CDR1 is DFQATT and CDR2 SNEGSKA (reference sequence). Trimming left V 0 bases short and J 4 bases short, with 16 bases between. Incomplete CDR3 DNA: TGCAGTGCTAGAGATTTACCCGGGGGGCTTTACAATGAG. It is translated as CSARDLPGGLYNE. The entire CDR3 protein is CSARDLPGGLYNEQFF.

Details on this clone: The CDR3 end is not reached by the read, which stops 3 residues before it; the germline J gene fills it in. The chain is built from TRBV20-1 and TRBJ1-5; D perhaps matches TRBD1 (5 bases). Germline-derived CDR1 and CDR2 are DFQATT and SNEGSKA (reference sequence). Between the trimmed V and J ends, which lost 2 bases and 6 bases, there was a span of 11 bases. This CDR3 contains 13 residues. This CDR3 reads CSARHQGFQPQHF. CDR3 DNA (partial): TGCAGTGCTAGACATCAGGGTTTTCAGCCC.

Comments on this clone: Coverage ceases 3 residues before the CDR3 finishes, and the germline J gene fills in the end. The identical CDR3 is also encoded by other nucleotide sequences in the sample. The rearrangement uses TRBV19 and TRBJ2-7; 9 positions match TRBD1. V shed 6 bases and J 6 bases; nucleotides not matched to a gene: 6. The V gene's germline CDR1 is LNHDA and CDR2 SQIVND (reference sequence). The CDR3 length is 13 residues. The CDR3 DNA, read in part, is TGTGCCAGTAGAGTGACAGGGGGGCGCGAG. It specifies CASRVTGGRE. The CDR3 in its entirety is CASRVTGGREQYF.

A word on this clone: The observed sequence ends 3 residues before the CDR3 terminus, with the missing tail filled in from the germline J gene. The chain couples TRBV5-1 to TRBJ2-3, with 10 bases fitting TRBD2. CDR1 is SGHRS and CDR2 is YFSETQ in the germline V gene. The CDR3 is 15 residues long. J gave up 4 bases and V 7 bases, and 9 bases lay outside the gene matches. Partial CDR3 DNA: TGCGCCAGCTGGGTTGGGCTAGCGGGGGCAGATACG. Protein product: CASWVGLAGADT. The CDR3 in its entirety is CASWVGLAGADTQYF.

Points on this clone: The observed sequence ends 3 residues before the CDR3 terminus, with the missing tail filled in from the germline J gene. V gene TRBV20-1 combines with J gene TRBJ1-1; D call uncertain. The V end lost 6 bases, the J end lost 1 base, and 12 bases lay between the germline ends. The germline V gene has CDR1 DFQATT and CDR2 SNEGSKA (reference sequence). CDR3 length equals 13 residues. The CDR3 spells CSARLQRNTEAFF. CDR3 bases read: TGCAGTGCCAGACTTCAGAGGAACACTGAA.

As for this clone: A read error may account for a junction end that differs from germline. Coverage ceases 3 residues before the CDR3 finishes, and the germline J gene fills in the end. This sequence joins TRBV7-7 and TRBJ2-7; 15 nucleotides agree with TRBD2. CDR1 SSHAT and CDR2 FNYEAQ come from the germline V gene (reference sequence). The CDR3 length is 16 residues. The chain's CDR3 is CASSPGLAGGIYEQYF. The DNA read from the CDR3 is TGTGCTAGCAGTCCCGGACTAGCGGGGGGGATCTACGAG. The whole variable domain, remainder taken from reference TRBV7-7 and TRBJ2-7, is GAGVSQSPRYKVTKRGQDVTLRCDPISSHATLYWYQQALGQGPEFLTYFNYEAQPDKSGLPSDRFSAERPEGSISTLTIQRTEQRDSAMYRCASSPGLAGGIYEQYFGPGTRLTVT.